Listed here are 8 T cell receptor beta chains from one sample, sequenced in a study of T-cell memory formation after mild COVID-19. MiXCR, run by TCRdb on the 5' RACE reads, gives a single entry per CDR3 protein. The sample includes a few hundred thousand distinct CDR3 sequences, under 20% of them seen just once. Input material: PBMCs or a T cell subset sorted from them (not recorded which). These TCRs come from a man in his late teens or twenties who had mild COVID-19 (a few samples of this study predate the infection). Cell type and time point are not known.

V and J are TRBV3-1 and TRBJ2-2, with D tentatively TRBD1 (7 bases). Trimming shortened V by 6 bases and J by 1 base, and 18 bases separated the two germline ends. This CDR3 spans 17 amino acids. CDR1 and CDR2 (germline): LGHDT, YNNKEL (reference sequence). The CDR3 loop reads CASSPLEGALNTGELFF. In DNA, the CDR3 is TGTGCCAGCAGTCCTCTGGAGGGGGCACTGAACACCGGGGAGCTGTTTTTT. Supplemented by reference TRBV3-1 and TRBJ2-2, the full variable domain reads DTAVSQTPKYLVTQMGNDKSIKCEQNLGHDTMYWYKQDSKKFLKIMFSYNNKELIINETVPNRFSPKSPDKAHLNLHINSLELGDSAVYFCASSPLEGALNTGELFFGEGSRLTVL.

CDR3 sequence: CASSDKDRARAFF. The CDR3 DNA reads as TGTGCCAGCAGTGATAAGGACAGGGCCCGAGCTTTCTTT. This sequence joins TRBV6-1 and TRBJ1-1; TRBD1 matches 8 bases. Germline CDR1 and CDR2: MNHNS and SASEGT. V was pared by 3 bases and J by 10 bases, with 7 bases of the junction left unmatched. The length of the CDR3 is 13 residues.

In its sample, this clonotype was seen a few times. The chain combines TRBV5-1 with TRBJ1-1, with D hard to call. Trimming shortened V by 3 bases and J by 4 bases, and 16 bases separated the two germline ends. The CDR3 extends over 15 amino acids. Germline values: CDR1 SGHRS, CDR2 YFSETQ. CDR3 sequence (DNA): TGCGCCAGCAGCTCCTGGTCCTTGGGCTCCACTGAAGCTTTCTTT. Residues: CASSSWSLGSTEAFF.

The chain links TRBV3-1 to TRBJ1-6, with 8 nucleotides matching TRBD1. J gave up 4 bases and V 4 bases, and 6 bases lay outside the gene matches. Germline-derived CDR1 and CDR2 are LGHDT and YNNKEL (reference sequence). The CDR3 is 16 amino acids. As DNA, the CDR3 is TGTGCCAGCAGCCTGGGACAGGAATTTTATAATTCACCCCTCCACTTT. Translating gives CASSLGQEFYNSPLHF.

This clonotype came up a few times. The genes are TRBV20-1 and TRBJ2-7; perhaps D is TRBD1 or TRBD2 (5 bases each). V lost 6 bases to trimming and J lost 0 bases, with 18 bases between them. CDR3 size: 15 residues. The germline CDR1 and CDR2 sequences are DFQATT and SNEGSKA (reference sequence). The CDR3 protein is CSAQPGTESSYEQYV. CDR3 coding DNA: TGCAGTGCCCAACCCGGGACCGAAAGCTCCTACGAGCAGTACGTC.

This clonotype was counted only a few times. The rearrangement joins TRBV7-6 to TRBJ2-1; no clear D. Germline CDR1 SGHVS, CDR2 FNYEAQ. The CDR3 sequence is 12 residues long. Trimming pared 5 bases from V and 6 bases from J, leaving 8 bases between. CDR3 DNA: TGTGCCAGCAGCCAGCTGAGCAATGAGCAGTTCTTC. Its translation: CASSQLSNEQFF.

The rearrangement links TRBV13 to TRBJ2-2, with 7 bases identical to TRBD1. The J segment lost 5 bases and the V segment lost 0 bases, leaving 3 bases of the junction unmatched. The CDR3 runs 15 residues. Germline CDR1 is PRHDT and CDR2 is FYEKMQ (reference sequence). The DNA for the CDR3 is TGTGCCAGCAGCTTAGGACAGGGGCCGACCGGGGAGCTGTTTTTT. Residues: CASSLGQGPTGELFF.

In this sample, this clonotype turned up once. The chain is built from TRBV4-3 and TRBJ2-7, with a possible D match to TRBD2 (5 bases). The CDR3 totals 15 residues. Looked up from germline, CDR1 is LGHNA and CDR2 is YSLEER. V was clipped by 4 bases and J by 3 bases, with 16 bases between them. CDR3 nucleotide sequence: TGCGCCAGCAGCCTCGTATCGGGGTTTGACTACGAGCAGTACTTC. Its protein product is CASSLVSGFDYEQYF.